This is a list of T cell receptor beta chains from one sample in a study of tumor-infiltrating lymphocytes in primary liver carcinoma. Using its own MiXCR run on the multiplex PCR reads, TCRdb lists one record per CDR3 protein. The sample has tens of thousands of distinct CDR3 sequences; about three quarters are singletons. The sample consisted of liver tumor tissue from sampling region 2. The receptors come from a man in his forties or fifties with primary liver carcinoma and hepatitis B virus infection. Both conserved end residues are part of each CDR3. D genes are given only for firm matches. Clone size is given for some rows only: seen once, a few or many times, or a class if the clone is expanded.

few	TRBJ1-1	NA	TRBV6-5	CASRSGEETEAFF	TGTGCCAGCAGGTCGGGGGAGGAGACTGAAGCTTTCTTT
once	TRBJ1-3	NA	TRBV5-6	CARSFRGTGNTIYF	TGTGCCCGCAGCTTCAGGGGCACTGGAAACACCATATATTTT
NA	TRBJ2-4	TRBD1	TRBV2	CASSVRGQINIQYF	TGTGCCAGCAGTGTAAGGGGGCAGATCAACATTCAGTACTTC
NA	TRBJ2-1	NA	TRBV30	CAWSGLNPVGGYNEQFF	TGTGCCTGGAGTGGTCTAAATCCGGTGGGGGGCTACAATGAGCAGTTCTTC
many	TRBJ2-3	NA	TRBV7-8	CASSLSSRGPRADTQYF	TGTGCCAGCAGCTTATCATCCAGGGGCCCTCGGGCAGATACGCAGTATTTT
once	TRBJ2-2	NA	TRBV29-1	CSVLGTRPTGELSF	TGCAGCGTCCTCGGTACGAGACCCACCGGGGAGCTGTCTTTT
NA	TRBJ1-3	NA	TRBV6-2/TRBV6-3	CTRSDNSGNTIYF	TGTACCAGAAGTGACAACTCTGGAAACACCATATATTTT
NA	TRBJ1-2	NA	TRBV12-3/TRBV12-4	CAISFARGVAGYTF	TGTGCCATCAGTTTTGCAAGGGGTGTAGCTGGCTACACCTTC
NA	TRBJ2-3	NA	TRBV29-1	CSVAGVDGSSIDTQYF	TGCAGCGTCGCTGGAGTGGACGGAAGTAGTATAGATACGCAGTATTTT
NA	TRBJ2-7	TRBD2	TRBV6-1	CASSEIRTSEKYEQYF	TGTGCCAGCAGTGAAATACGAACTAGCGAGAAGTACGAGCAGTACTTC
medium-sized	TRBJ2-5	TRBD1	TRBV29-1	CSVWGTGETQYF	TGCAGCGTGTGGGGGACAGGGGAGACCCAGTACTTC
NA	TRBJ1-2	NA	TRBV2	CASRRSDGSYGCTF	TGTGCCAGCAGAAGATCCGACGGAAGCTATGGCTGCACCTTC
NA	TRBJ1-5	NA	TRBV28	CASSSGRHGSNQPQHF	TGTGCCAGCAGTTCCGGGCGACATGGTAGCAATCAGCCCCAGCATTTT
NA	TRBJ2-1	NA	TRBV30	CAWSPRGNSEQFF	TGTGCCTGGAGTCCCAGAGGGAATAGTGAGCAGTTCTTC
NA	TRBJ2-1	NA	TRBV5-5	CANSPLYVPGLTSSYNEQFF	TGTGCCAACAGCCCACTCTATGTTCCGGGACTCACTAGCTCCTACAACGAGCAGTTCTTC
NA	TRBJ2-1	NA	TRBV10-1	CASNDQSRGGNEQSF	TGCGCCAGCAATGACCAGAGCAGGGGTGGAAATGAGCAGTCCTTC
medium-sized	TRBJ2-4	NA	TRBV6-1	CASSDAGIAKNIQYF	TGTGCCAGCAGTGACGCGGGGATAGCCAAAAACATTCAGTACTTC
NA	TRBJ2-1	TRBD2	TRBV6-2/TRBV6-3	CASRTSGIGERFF	TGTGCCAGCAGAACTAGCGGGATCGGTGAGCGGTTCTTC
NA	TRBJ2-1	TRBD2	TRBV11-2	CAYNTSGFYNEQFF	TGTGCCTACAATACTAGCGGGTTCTACAATGAGCAGTTCTTC
NA	TRBJ1-5	NA	TRBV6-2/TRBV6-3	CANSYREDRNRPQHF	TGTGCCAACAGCTACAGGGAGGACAGAAATCGGCCCCAGCATTTT
NA	TRBJ2-5	TRBD2	TRBV5-1	CASSLRSPAGIETQYF	TGCGCCAGCAGCCTCAGATCCCCAGCGGGAATAGAGACCCAGTACTTC
once	TRBJ2-7	NA	TRBV20-1	CGATPNSYEQYF	TGCGGTGCTACACCCAACTCCTACGAGCAGTACTTC
NA	TRBJ2-7	TRBD2	TRBV29-1	CSAGEGTAEQYF	TGCAGCGCCGGGGAGGGGACGGCAGAGCAATACTTC
NA	TRBJ2-5	NA	TRBV5-1	CASSPLGVGGEAQYF	TGTGCCAGCAGCCCATTGGGGGTCGGGGGAGAGGCCCAGTACTTC
many	TRBJ1-1	NA	TRBV13	CASSTRGGGAFF	TGTGCCAGCAGCACCAGGGGTGGTGGAGCTTTCTTT
NA	TRBJ2-1	NA	TRBV30	CARGGLFYNEQFF	TGTGCCCGAGGGGGACTTTTTTACAATGAGCAGTTCTTC